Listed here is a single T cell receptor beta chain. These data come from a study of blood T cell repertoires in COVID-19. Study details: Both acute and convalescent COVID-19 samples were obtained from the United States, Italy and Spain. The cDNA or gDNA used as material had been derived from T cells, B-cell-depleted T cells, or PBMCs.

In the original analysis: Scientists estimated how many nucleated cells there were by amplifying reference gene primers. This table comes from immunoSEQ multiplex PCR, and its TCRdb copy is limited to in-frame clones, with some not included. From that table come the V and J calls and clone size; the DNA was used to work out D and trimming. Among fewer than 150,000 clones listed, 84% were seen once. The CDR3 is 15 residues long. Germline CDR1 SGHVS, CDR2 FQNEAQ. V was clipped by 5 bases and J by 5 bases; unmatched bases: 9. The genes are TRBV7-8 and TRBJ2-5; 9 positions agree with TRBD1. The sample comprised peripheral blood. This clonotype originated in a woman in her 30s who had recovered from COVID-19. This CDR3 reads CASSVTGGDRETQYF. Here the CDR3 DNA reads TGTGCCAGCAGCGTAACAGGGGGCGACAGGGAGACCCAGTACTTC.